The 9 T cell receptor beta chains below all came from one sample that was sequenced in a study of cytomegalovirus exposure and HLA in healthy donors. PCR amplification relied on 60 Vbeta primers (plus 13 Jbeta primers). Profiled with immunoSEQ multiplex PCR; TCRdb holds only in-frame clones, not every one. The repertoire holds some 110,000 clones, with 70% to 85% as singletons. The source material was PBMCs. Source of these receptors: a woman aged 50 to 65 in good health and CMV-seropositive.

This clone was counted once. V and J are TRBV30 and TRBJ1-5; D ambiguous. CDR1 and CDR2 from the germline V gene are GTSNPN and SVGIG (reference sequence). The length of the CDR3 is 14 residues. Trimming took 2 bases from V and 1 from J, leaving 9 bases between them. CDR3 protein: CAWSQVDSNQPQHF. CDR3 nucleotide sequence: TGTGCCTGGAGTCAGGTCGACAGCAATCAGCCCCAGCATTTT.

Only a few counts were recorded for this clone. The rearrangement uses TRBV6-5 and TRBJ1-1, with a possible D match to TRBD1 (5 bases). Trimming removed 3 bases at V and 7 bases at J, with 9 bases between. Germline CDR1 MNHEY, CDR2 SVGAGI. This CDR3 has 12 residues. CDR3 DNA sequence: TGTGCCAGCAGTTATCAGGGCGGTGAAGCTTTCTTT. It yields the protein CASSYQGGEAFF.

The chain combines TRBV30 with TRBJ1-1; D remains unclear. Trimming took 0 bases from V and 4 from J, leaving 15 bases between them. The CDR3 totals 15 residues. Germline V CDR1 and CDR2: GTSNPN, SVGIG (reference sequence). For the CDR3, the DNA is TGTGCCTGGAGTGTATCCGGATTCTCGGGCACTGAAGCTTTCTTT. Its protein product is CAWSVSGFSGTEAFF.

The genes are TRBV6-5 and TRBJ1-1, with D perhaps matching TRBD1 (6 bases). Germline V gene sequence: CDR1 MNHEY, CDR2 SVGAGI. The ends were cut back, 5 bases at V and 0 bases at J, with 10 bases in the middle. This CDR3 is 14 amino acids long. The CDR3 DNA reads TGTGCCAGCAGTGAGGACAGCGTGAACACTGAAGCTTTCTTT. Protein product: CASSEDSVNTEAFF.

V and J are TRBV7-6 and TRBJ1-1; 11 bases are shared with TRBD1. This CDR3 has 16 amino acids. With V trimmed by 3 bases and J by 2 bases, 5 bases remained unmatched. Germline V gives CDR1 SGHVS, CDR2 FNYEAQ. This CDR3 reads CASSLMDRGRNTEAFF. CDR3 in DNA: TGTGCCAGCAGCTTGATGGACAGGGGGCGAAACACTGAAGCTTTCTTT.

The chain joins TRBV5-4 to TRBJ2-5, with 9 bases matching TRBD1. CDR1 and CDR2 from the germline V gene are SGHNT and YYREEE (reference sequence). Trimming removed 4 bases from V and 5 bases from J; junction bases left unmatched: 12. This CDR3 contains 16 residues. The CDR3 nucleotides read TGTGCCAGCAGCCCCGTAACAGGGGGCCCGGGGGAGACCCAGTACTTC. It specifies CASSPVTGGPGETQYF.

There are a few counts of this clone. The chain combines TRBV5-6 with TRBJ1-6; 7 bases match TRBD1. The CDR3 contains 17 residues. Germline lookup yields CDR1 SGHDT and CDR2 YYEEEE. J gave up 4 bases and V 4 bases, and 11 bases lay outside the gene matches. The CDR3 spells CASSPYRGGAYNSPLHF. The CDR3 DNA sequence: TGTGCCAGCAGCCCCTACAGAGGGGGCGCGTATAATTCACCCCTCCACTTT.

The chain uses TRBV2 and TRBJ2-2, with 10 bases aligning to TRBD1. Germline-derived CDR1 and CDR2 are SNHLY and FYNNEI. After removal of 7 bases from V and 6 bases from J, the junction contained 5 bases not matched to a gene. There are 14 residues in the CDR3. The CDR3 loop is CASKRDRGPGELFF. Written as DNA, the CDR3 is TGTGCCAGCAAAAGAGACAGGGGGCCCGGGGAGCTGTTTTTT. Supplemented by reference TRBV2 and TRBJ2-2, the full variable domain reads EPEVTQTPSHQVTQMGQEVILRCVPISNHLYFYWYRQILGQKVEFLVSFYNNEISEKSEIFDDQFSVERPDGSNFTLKIRSTKLEDSAMYFCASKRDRGPGELFFGEGSRLTVL.

The J gene is TRBJ2-1, the V gene TRBV28; 11 bases match TRBD1. The CDR3 is 15 residues long. The V and J ends lost 4 bases and 5 bases, in that order; junction bases with no gene match: 4. Germline loops: CDR1 MDHEN, CDR2 SYDVKM. The CDR3 here is CASSWTGGGNNEQFF. The CDR3 DNA follows: TGTGCCAGCAGTTGGACAGGGGGCGGTAACAATGAGCAGTTCTTC.